This TCR beta chain came from a study of T cells in Graves' hyperthyroidism and ophthalmopathy. RNA transcripts were the template for amplifying TCR beta CDR3 regions. The HTBI primer set was used in a first-round RT-PCR of the TCR CDR3. TCRdb recomputed calls from the multiplex PCR reads with MiXCR, one row per CDR3 protein. The sample has some 770,000 distinct CDR3 sequences, about a sixth seen once. Per germline, CDR1 LNHNV and CDR2 YYDKDF (reference sequence). The length of the CDR3 is 15 residues. V shed 1 base and J shed 0 bases, with 7 bases lying between them. Exclusion of a patient resulted from uncontrolled infection, other autoimmune disease, pregnancy or lactation. Orbital computed tomography, thyroid ultrasound, serum thyroxine and TRAb, and clinical symptoms together informed the diagnoses.

The TCR originated in a man between 18 and 35 years old with Graves' hyperthyroidism. The sample consisted of blood. The rearrangement uses TRBV15 and TRBJ1-5; maybe TRBD1 (5 bases). The CDR3 reads CATSRGQRSNQPQHF. CDR3 coding DNA: TGTGCCACCAGCAGAGGACAGCGTAGCAATCAGCCCCAGCATTTT. Drawing the rest from reference TRBV15 and TRBJ1-5, the complete variable domain is DAMVIQNPRYQVTQFGKPVTLSCSQTLNHNVMYWYQQKSSQAPKLLFHYYDKDFNNEADTPDNFQSRRPNTSFCFLDIRSPGLGDTAMYLCATSRGQRSNQPQHFGDGTRLSIL.